The next 18 T cell receptor beta chains were all read from a single sample in a study of identical twins. TCRdb re-derived calls from the 5' RACE reads in MiXCR, one entry per CDR3 protein. In the table there are approximately 700,000 distinct CDR3 sequences, around 5.7% of which are singletons. Specimen: naive T cells sorted from blood. These receptors were obtained from a man aged 18-30 years in good health.

This clonotype was counted a few times. The V gene is TRBV10-3, the J gene TRBJ2-1; the D gene is possibly TRBD1 (6 bases). The length of the CDR3 is 15 residues. Trimming left V 0 bases short and J 6 bases short, with 12 bases between. Germline CDR1 and CDR2: ENHRY and SYGVKD. The DNA for the CDR3 is TGTGCCATCAGTGAGTCGGCAGGGGTCGGCAATGAGCAGTTCTTC. Encoded protein: CAISESAGVGNEQFF.

The chain links TRBV5-1 to TRBJ2-3, with D possibly TRBD1 on 5 matching bases. Germline V gene lookup returns CDR1 SGHRS and CDR2 YFSETQ. The CDR3 has 17 amino acids. Trimming stripped 2 bases from V and 4 bases from J, with 20 bases between. CDR3 sequence reads: CASSFFGRAGMPDTQYF. In nucleotides, the CDR3 is TGCGCCAGCAGCTTTTTCGGAAGAGCAGGGATGCCAGATACGCAGTATTTT.

This clonotype has ten or more counts. This chain joins TRBV27 and TRBJ2-1; TRBD1 aligns across 8 bases. CDR3 length: 15 residues. Germline-derived CDR1 and CDR2 are MNHEY and SMNVEV (reference sequence). The V gene end was trimmed by 6 bases and the J gene end by 4 bases; junction bases not matched to a gene: 8. The CDR3 spells CASSQDRVYYNEQFF. In DNA form, the CDR3 reads TGTGCCAGCAGCCAGGACAGGGTCTATTACAATGAGCAGTTCTTC.

In this sample, this clonotype turned up many times. V is TRBV27 and J is TRBJ1-5; TRBD1 aligns across 8 bases. The J segment lost 7 bases and the V segment lost 3 bases, leaving 8 bases of the junction unmatched. CDR3 length: 15 amino acids. Germline V gene data show CDR1 as MNHEY and CDR2 as SMNVEV (reference sequence). CDR3 sequence: CASSLSDRGGQPQHF. CDR3 nucleotide sequence: TGTGCCAGCAGTTTGTCTGACAGGGGTGGCCAGCCCCAGCATTTT.

In its sample, this clonotype was seen a few times. The CDR3 DNA reads TGTGCCAGCAGTTCCCAATTAGTCCAGTACTTC. The encoded protein is CASSSQLVQYF. The V gene is TRBV12-3 or TRBV12-4, the J gene TRBJ2-5; D unresolved. This CDR3 is 11 amino acids long. The ends were cut back, 4 bases at V and 10 bases at J, with 10 bases in the middle.

There are a few counts of this clonotype. The chain links TRBV19 to TRBJ1-5; TRBD1 might be the D (5 bases). The germline V and J ends were trimmed by 6 bases and 5 bases, with 14 bases remaining between them. The germline V gene has CDR1 LNHDA and CDR2 SQIVND (reference sequence). CDR3 length: 14 residues. CDR3 nucleotide sequence: TGTGCCAGTAGACCTCTGGGGGGGGATCAGCCCCAGCATTTT. Amino acids: CASRPLGGDQPQHF.

This clonotype was seen at least ten times. V usage is TRBV12-3 or TRBV12-4 and J usage is TRBJ2-4; 7 bases line up with TRBD2. The CDR3 length is 12 residues. V dropped 10 bases and J dropped 6; count of bases not matched to a gene: 6. The CDR3 DNA reads as TGTGCCATCGGGACTAAATTAAACATTCAGTACTTC. Translation gives CAIGTKLNIQYF.

The rearrangement uses TRBV30 and TRBJ2-3; no firm D call. This CDR3 comprises 15 residues. V lost 3 bases to trimming and J lost 0 bases, with 13 bases between them. Germline V gives CDR1 GTSNPN, CDR2 SVGIG (reference sequence). CDR3 amino acids: CAWSLGSYSTDTQYF. The CDR3 DNA follows: TGTGCCTGGAGCCTCGGATCTTATAGCACAGATACGCAGTATTTT.

This clonotype was seen repeatedly, ten times or more. The rearrangement joins TRBV12-3 or TRBV12-4 to TRBJ2-2; D tentatively reads TRBD1 or TRBD2 (5 bases each). The V gene lost 4 bases and the J gene lost 0 bases, with 15 bases spanning the gap. The CDR3 contains 17 residues. CDR3 sequence (DNA): TGTGCCAGCAGTTGGGGCTGGAGGAGCACGAACACCGGGGAGCTGTTTTTT. Translation gives CASSWGWRSTNTGELFF.

The rearrangement links TRBV24-1 to TRBJ2-1; D gene unclear. CDR3 length: 17 amino acids. V gave up 4 bases and J gave up 0 bases, with 15 bases separating them. The germline V gene encodes CDR1 KGHDR and CDR2 SFDVKD. This CDR3 is CATSEPKLGSSYNEQFF. As DNA, the CDR3 is TGTGCCACCAGTGAACCAAAACTCGGCAGCTCCTACAATGAGCAGTTCTTC.

This clonotype was observed at least ten times. The CDR3 is CATSEAAAVRQPQHF. Written as DNA, the CDR3 is TGTGCCACCAGCGAAGCGGCGGCAGTCAGGCAGCCCCAGCATTTT. The rearrangement uses TRBV15 and TRBJ1-5; D is uncertain. The CDR3 runs 15 residues. Germline loops: CDR1 LNHNV, CDR2 YYDKDF (reference sequence). Trimming took off 5 bases at V and 7 bases at J, with 18 bases between the two ends.

The chain joins TRBV4-2 to TRBJ2-2; D gene ambiguous. The germline gives CDR1 LGHNA, CDR2 YNFKEQ. V was pared by 2 bases and J by 5 bases, with 12 bases between. This CDR3 spans 15 amino acids. CDR3 residues: CASSQWTVTTGELFF. In DNA form, the CDR3 reads TGTGCCAGCAGCCAATGGACGGTGACGACCGGGGAGCTGTTTTTT.

This clonotype was detected many times. The chain employs TRBV9 and TRBJ2-2; maybe TRBD2 (5 bases). Germline V gene lookup returns CDR1 SGDLS and CDR2 YYNGEE. V lost 0 bases and J lost 1, with 13 bases in between. This CDR3 is 17 amino acids long. The CDR3 sequence is CASSVGGLAGNTGELFF. CDR3 coding DNA: TGTGCCAGCAGCGTAGGAGGCCTAGCAGGGAACACCGGGGAGCTGTTTTTT.

This clonotype was counted a few times. As DNA, the CDR3 is TGCGCCAGCAGCCAAGAACCGGGACACCAATTAAACACTGAAGCTTTCTTT. It specifies CASSQEPGHQLNTEAFF. V and J are TRBV4-1 and TRBJ1-1; weak D call: TRBD1 (6 bases). Per germline, CDR1 MGHRA and CDR2 YSYEKL. The CDR3 covers 17 residues. V lost 0 bases and J 2 bases, leaving 16 bases between the germline ends.

J is TRBJ2-7 and V is TRBV5-1, with 7 bases that match TRBD2. Trimming removed 4 bases from V and 10 bases from J; junction bases left unmatched: 20. The CDR3 totals 16 residues. Germline CDR1 is SGHRS and CDR2 is YFSETQ. The chain's CDR3 is CASSPGGGSNPTNQYV. The CDR3 DNA reads TGCGCCAGCAGCCCGGGGGGAGGGTCGAATCCTACGAATCAGTACGTC.

This clonotype has only a few counts. The rearrangement joins TRBV4-1 to TRBJ2-3; D gene ambiguous. V lost 0 bases and J 6 bases, leaving 4 bases between the germline ends. Germline CDR1 and CDR2: MGHRA and YSYEKL. This CDR3 is 12 amino acids long. In DNA form, the CDR3 reads TGCGCCAGCAGCCAAGAAATCGATACGCAGTATTTT. Translating it yields CASSQEIDTQYF.

This clonotype was counted ten times or more. This sequence joins TRBV11-2 and TRBJ2-1; 9 bases map to TRBD2. This CDR3 spans 15 amino acids. Trimming at V came to 5 bases and at J to 6 bases, leaving 8 bases not matched to a gene. Per the germline V gene, CDR1 is SGHAT and CDR2 is FQNNGV. CDR3 protein: CASSLVAGVPNEQFF. The CDR3 DNA follows: TGTGCCAGCAGCCTCGTAGCGGGAGTCCCCAATGAGCAGTTCTTC.

The V and J genes are TRBV19 and TRBJ2-1; 11 bases match TRBD2. Looked up from germline, CDR1 is LNHDA and CDR2 is SQIVND (reference sequence). CDR3 size: 20 residues. The J segment lost 0 bases and the V segment lost 1 base, leaving 11 bases of the junction unmatched. CDR3 bases: TGTGCCAGTAGTATAGCACCTCTAGCGGGAGGCGCGAGCTCCTACAATGAGCAGTTCTTC. Protein sequence: CASSIAPLAGGASSYNEQFF.